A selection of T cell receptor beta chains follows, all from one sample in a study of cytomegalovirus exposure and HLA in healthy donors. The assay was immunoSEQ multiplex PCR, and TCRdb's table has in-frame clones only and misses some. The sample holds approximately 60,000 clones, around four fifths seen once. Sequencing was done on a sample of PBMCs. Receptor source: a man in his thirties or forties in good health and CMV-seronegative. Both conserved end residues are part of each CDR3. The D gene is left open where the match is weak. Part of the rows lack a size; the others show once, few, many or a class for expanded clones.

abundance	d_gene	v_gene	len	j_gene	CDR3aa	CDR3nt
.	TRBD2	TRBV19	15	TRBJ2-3	CASSETSGRTDTQYF	TGTGCCAGTAGTGAGACTAGCGGACGCACAGATACGCAGTATTTT
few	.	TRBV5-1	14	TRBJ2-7	CASSLDNPPYEQYF	TGCGCCAGCAGCTTGGATAATCCGCCCTACGAGCAGTACTTC
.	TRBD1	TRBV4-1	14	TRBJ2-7	CASSQGQGIYEQYF	TGCGCCAGCAGCCAAGGACAGGGGATCTACGAGCAGTACTTC
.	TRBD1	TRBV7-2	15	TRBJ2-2	CASSRQGRYTGELFF	TGTGCCAGCAGCCGACAGGGGAGGTACACCGGGGAGCTGTTTTTT
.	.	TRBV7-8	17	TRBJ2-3	CASSLNLGARSTDTQYF	TGTGCCAGCAGCCTAAACTTGGGGGCGCGCAGCACAGATACGCAGTATTTT
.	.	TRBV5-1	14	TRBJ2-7	CASSHSKGAYEQYF	TGCGCCAGCAGCCACTCTAAGGGGGCCTACGAGCAGTACTTC
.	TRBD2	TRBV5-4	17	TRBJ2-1	CASSSWTSGITTNEQFF	TGTGCCAGCAGCTCCTGGACTAGCGGGATAACCACCAATGAGCAGTTCTTC
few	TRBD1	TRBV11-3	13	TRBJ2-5	CASSRDSQETQYF	TGTGCCAGCAGCCGGGACAGCCAAGAGACCCAGTACTTC
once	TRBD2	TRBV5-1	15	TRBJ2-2	CASSPSGGATGELFF	TGCGCCAGCAGCCCTAGCGGGGGGGCCACCGGGGAGCTGTTTTTT
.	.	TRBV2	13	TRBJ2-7	CASTAGASYEQYF	TGTGCCAGCACGGCAGGGGCTTCCTACGAGCAGTACTTC
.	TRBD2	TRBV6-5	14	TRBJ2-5	CASSYIAGSGTQYF	TGTGCCAGCAGTTACATAGCGGGCTCCGGGACCCAGTACTTC
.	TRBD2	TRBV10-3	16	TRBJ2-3	CAISESTSGRVDTQYF	TGTGCCATCAGTGAGTCGACTAGCGGGAGGGTAGATACGCAGTATTTT
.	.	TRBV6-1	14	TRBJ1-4	CASSEAARREKLFF	TGTGCCAGCAGTGAAGCGGCACGCAGGGAAAAACTGTTTTTT
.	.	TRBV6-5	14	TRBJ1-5	CASSSGTFNQPQHF	TGTGCCAGCAGTTCCGGGACATTCAATCAGCCCCAGCATTTT
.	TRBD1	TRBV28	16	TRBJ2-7	CASSFLGTGGSYEQYF	TGTGCCAGCAGTTTCCTAGGGACAGGGGGTTCCTACGAGCAGTACTTC
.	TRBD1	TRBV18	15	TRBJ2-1	CASSPTGVSYNEQFF	TGTGCCAGCTCGCCGACAGGGGTGTCCTACAATGAGCAGTTCTTC
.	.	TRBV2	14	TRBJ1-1	CASSAQGSRTEAFF	TGTGCCAGCAGTGCCCAGGGAAGTCGCACTGAAGCTTTCTTT
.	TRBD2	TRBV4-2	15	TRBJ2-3	CASSQASGVGDTQYF	TGTGCCAGCAGCCAAGCTAGCGGGGTGGGGGATACGCAGTATTTT
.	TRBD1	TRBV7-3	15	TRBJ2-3	CASSSTGTGTDTQYF	TGTGCCAGCAGCTCGACCGGGACAGGCACAGATACGCAGTATTTT
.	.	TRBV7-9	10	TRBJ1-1	CASSSGKAFF	TGTGCCAGCAGCTCGGGGAAAGCTTTCTTT
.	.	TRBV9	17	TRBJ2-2	CASSVGGGAGESGELFF	TGTGCCAGCAGCGTAGGCGGGGGCGCGGGTGAATCCGGGGAGCTGTTTTTT
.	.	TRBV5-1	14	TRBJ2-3	CASRPGQYTDTQYF	TGCGCCAGCAGGCCCGGACAGTACACAGATACGCAGTATTTT
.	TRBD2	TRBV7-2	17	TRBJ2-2	CASSLALTSGRRGELFF	TGTGCCAGCAGCTTAGCCCTAACTAGCGGGCGAAGGGGGGAGCTGTTTTTT
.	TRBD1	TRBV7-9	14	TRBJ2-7	CASSFGQGTGEQYF	TGTGCCAGCAGCTTCGGACAGGGTACGGGGGAGCAGTACTTC
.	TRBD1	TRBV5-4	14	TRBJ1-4	CASSLQGANEKLFF	TGTGCCAGCAGCCTACAGGGGGCTAATGAAAAACTGTTTTTT
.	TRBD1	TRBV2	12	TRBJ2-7	CASRDRVYEQYF	TGTGCCAGCAGGGACAGGGTATACGAGCAGTACTTC
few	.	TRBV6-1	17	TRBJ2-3	CASSDRNLAASTDTQYF	TGTGCCAGCAGTGACCGAAATTTAGCGGCTAGCACAGATACGCAGTATTTT
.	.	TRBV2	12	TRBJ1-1	CASSEQGSEAFF	TGTGCCAGCAGTGAGCAGGGTAGTGAAGCTTTCTTT
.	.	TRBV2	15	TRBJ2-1	CASLGEGLIHNEQFF	TGTGCCAGCTTGGGTGAGGGCCTAATCCACAATGAGCAGTTCTTC
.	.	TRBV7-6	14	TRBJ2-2	CASSRRTGDGELFF	TGTGCCAGCAGCCGGAGGACGGGCGACGGGGAGCTGTTTTTT
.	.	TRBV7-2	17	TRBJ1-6	CASTPQWGRGYNSPLHF	TGTGCCAGCACCCCCCAATGGGGTCGAGGGTATAATTCACCCCTCCACTTT
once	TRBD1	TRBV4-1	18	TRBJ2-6	CASRQPGQGRSGANVLAF	TGCGCCAGCAGACAACCGGGACAGGGGAGGTCTGGGGCCAACGTCCTGGCTTTC
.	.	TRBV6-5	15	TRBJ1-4	CASSYVRAGEEKLFF	TGTGCCAGCAGTTACGTTCGGGCAGGGGAAGAAAAACTGTTTTTT
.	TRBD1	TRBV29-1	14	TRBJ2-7	CSVDPGTGGSEQYF	TGCAGCGTTGACCCCGGGACAGGGGGTAGCGAGCAGTACTTC
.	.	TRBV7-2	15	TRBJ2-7	CASSLYRDKAYEQYF	TGTGCCAGCAGCTTGTACAGGGACAAGGCCTACGAGCAGTACTTC
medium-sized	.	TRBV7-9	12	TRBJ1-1	CASTRSDTEAFF	TGTGCCAGCACCCGTAGTGACACTGAAGCTTTCTTT
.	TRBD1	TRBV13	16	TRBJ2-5	CASIRLRDRGQETQYF	TGTGCCAGCATCCGACTACGGGACAGGGGGCAAGAGACCCAGTACTTC
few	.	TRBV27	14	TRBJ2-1	CASSFKTAYNEQFF	TGTGCCAGCAGTTTTAAAACAGCCTACAATGAGCAGTTCTTC
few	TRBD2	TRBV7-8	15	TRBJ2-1	CASSPQRGRVNEQFF	TGTGCCAGCAGCCCGCAGCGGGGGAGGGTCAATGAGCAGTTCTTC
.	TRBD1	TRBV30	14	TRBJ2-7	CAWSVKGGPYEQYF	TGTGCCTGGAGTGTGAAAGGGGGCCCATACGAGCAGTACTTC
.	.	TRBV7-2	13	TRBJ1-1	CASSPGPDTEAFF	TGTGCCAGCAGCCCAGGGCCAGACACTGAAGCTTTCTTT
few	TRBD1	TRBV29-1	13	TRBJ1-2	CSVRQGASYGYTF	TGCAGCGTCCGACAGGGGGCGAGCTATGGCTACACCTTC
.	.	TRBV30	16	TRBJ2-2	CAWSVGRAGNTGELFF	TGTGCCTGGAGTGTAGGAAGGGCGGGGAACACCGGGGAGCTGTTTTTT
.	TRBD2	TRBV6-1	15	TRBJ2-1	CASTQPTSSLDEQFF	TGTGCCAGCACCCAGCCGACTAGCTCTTTAGATGAGCAGTTCTTC
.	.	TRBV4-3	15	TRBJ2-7	CASSQDRWEQYEQYF	TGCGCCAGCAGCCAAGATAGGTGGGAGCAGTACGAGCAGTACTTC
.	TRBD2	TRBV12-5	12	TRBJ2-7	CASGSGMGEQYF	TGTGCTAGTGGTAGCGGGATGGGCGAGCAGTACTTC
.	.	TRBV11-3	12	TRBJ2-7	CASSTSYGEQYF	TGTGCCAGCAGCACCTCCTACGGGGAGCAGTACTTC
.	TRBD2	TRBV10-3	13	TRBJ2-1	CAIAEREVNEQFF	TGTGCCATCGCGGAGCGGGAAGTAAATGAGCAGTTCTTC
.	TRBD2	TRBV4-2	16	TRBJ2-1	CASSQDGTSGISEQFF	TGTGCCAGCAGCCAAGATGGGACTAGCGGGATTAGTGAGCAGTTCTTC
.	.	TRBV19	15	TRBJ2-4	CASSVQSIAKNIQYF	TGTGCCAGTAGTGTCCAATCAATAGCCAAAAACATTCAGTACTTC
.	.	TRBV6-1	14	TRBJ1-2	CASISIGRNYGYTF	TGTGCCAGCATTAGTATTGGGAGAAACTATGGCTACACCTTC
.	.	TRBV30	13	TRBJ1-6	CALSTDSNSPLHF	TGTGCCTTAAGTACGGACAGCAATTCACCCCTCCACTTT
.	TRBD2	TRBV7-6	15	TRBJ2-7	CASSLTSGGAYEQYF	TGTGCCAGCAGCTTAACTAGCGGGGGGGCCTACGAGCAGTACTTC
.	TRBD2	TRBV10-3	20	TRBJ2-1	CAIRQSVGRRGESSYNEQFF	TGTGCCATCAGACAGTCAGTGGGGAGGCGGGGGGAGAGCTCCTACAATGAGCAGTTCTTC